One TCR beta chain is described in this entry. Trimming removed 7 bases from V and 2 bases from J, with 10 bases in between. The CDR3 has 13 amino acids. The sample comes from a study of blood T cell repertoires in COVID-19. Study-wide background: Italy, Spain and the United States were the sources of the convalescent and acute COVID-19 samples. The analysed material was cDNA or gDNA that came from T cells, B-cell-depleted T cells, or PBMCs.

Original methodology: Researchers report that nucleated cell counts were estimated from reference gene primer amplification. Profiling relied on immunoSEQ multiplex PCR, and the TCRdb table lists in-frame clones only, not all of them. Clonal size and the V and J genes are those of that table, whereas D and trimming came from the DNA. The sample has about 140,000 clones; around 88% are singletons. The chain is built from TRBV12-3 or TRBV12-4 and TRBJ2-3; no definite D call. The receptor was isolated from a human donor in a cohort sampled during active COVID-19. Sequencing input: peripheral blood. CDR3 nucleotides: TGTGCCAGCACCCTCAGATTCACAGATACGCAGTATTTT. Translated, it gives CASTLRFTDTQYF.